This TCR beta chain was profiled in a study of blood T cell repertoires in COVID-19. On the study more broadly: Sources were T cells, B-cell-depleted T cells, or PBMCs; the material itself was cDNA or gDNA.

Clones were sequenced by immunoSEQ multiplex PCR, and TCRdb holds only the in-frame ones, with some missing. This table has approximately 170,000 clones, approximately 87% appearing once. V dropped 8 bases and J dropped 0 bases, with 17 bases sitting between them. Germline CDR1 is MDHEN and CDR2 is SYDVKM. The length of the CDR3 is 16 residues. Before being deemed recovered, Cohort 3 donors had two negative PCRs, clearance, or symptom resolution. The receptor's source is a woman between 50 and 59 years old who had recovered from COVID-19. The rearrangement joins TRBV28 to TRBJ2-1, with D perhaps TRBD1 (6 bases). Sequenced sample: PBMCs or T cells enriched from blood (not recorded which). The CDR3 reads CASLDAWGHSYNEQFF. In DNA, the CDR3 is TGTGCCAGCCTTGACGCGTGGGGACACTCCTACAATGAGCAGTTCTTC.